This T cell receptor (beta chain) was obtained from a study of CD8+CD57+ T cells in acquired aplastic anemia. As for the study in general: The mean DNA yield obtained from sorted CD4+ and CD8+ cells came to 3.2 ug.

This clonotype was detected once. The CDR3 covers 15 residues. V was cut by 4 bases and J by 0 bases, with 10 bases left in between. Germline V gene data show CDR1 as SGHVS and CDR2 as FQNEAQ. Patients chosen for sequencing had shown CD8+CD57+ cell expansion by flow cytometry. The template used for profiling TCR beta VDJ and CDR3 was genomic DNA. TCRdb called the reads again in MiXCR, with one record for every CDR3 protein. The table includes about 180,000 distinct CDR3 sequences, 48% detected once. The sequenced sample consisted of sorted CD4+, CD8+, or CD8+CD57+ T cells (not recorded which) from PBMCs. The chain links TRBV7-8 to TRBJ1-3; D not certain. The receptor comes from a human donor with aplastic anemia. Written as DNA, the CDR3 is TGTGCCAGCAGCTCCCAGTGGAGCTCTGGAAACACCATATATTTT. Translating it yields CASSSQWSSGNTIYF.